These 24 T cell receptor beta chains originate from one sample sequenced in a study of T cell responses to AZD1222 COVID-19 vaccine (dated by TCRdb to about 2021). The time point label corresponds to: about 28 days (+/-7) after the second vaccine dose. The library was produced with the immunoSEQ multiplex PCR assay. In TCRdb, the immuneACCESS table is reduced to in-frame sequences with V and J assigned. These tables do not hold every clone; where another copy was compared, an unresolved V gene accounts for under half, and the others remain unexplained. Within this sample are 40,000 to 60,000 clones, with just over 85% of them counted one time only. The ten largest clones add up to 6.5% to 8.5% of the sample. The sequenced sample was peripheral blood, obtained 28 days after the second AZD1222 dose. The receptors were gathered from an adult who received the AZD1222 COVID-19 vaccine.

With respect to this clone: Other DNA sequences in the sample encode the same CDR3. The chain carries TRBV2 and TRBJ2-2; 13 bases are a match to TRBD2. CDR3 length: 16 residues. Germline CDR1 and CDR2: SNHLY and FYNNEI. V was pared by 5 bases and J by 3 bases, with 3 bases of the junction left unmatched. The DNA of the CDR3 is TGTGCCAGCAGTACCGGACTAGCGGGAGACACCGGGGAGCTGTTTTTT. The encoded protein is CASSTGLAGDTGELFF.

The V gene is TRBV7-9, the J gene TRBJ2-7, with D perhaps assigned TRBD1 or TRBD2 (5 bases each). This CDR3 is 15 amino acids long. Germline V CDR1 and CDR2: SEHNR, FQNEAQ (reference sequence). V lost 2 bases and J lost 3, with 14 bases in between. The CDR3 DNA reads as TGTGCCAGCAGCTTATATCAGGGAGCGGACTACGAGCAGTACTTC. Residues: CASSLYQGADYEQYF.

The chain couples TRBV6-2 or TRBV6-3 to TRBJ1-5, with 12 bases aligning to TRBD1. CDR3 length: 18 amino acids. V was clipped by 1 base and J by 7 bases; unmatched bases: 11. Germline CDR1 is MNHEY and CDR2 is SVGEGT. The CDR3 loop reads CASSYWGTGGASAQPQHF. The CDR3 DNA sequence: TGTGCCAGCAGTTACTGGGGGACAGGGGGCGCCTCAGCACAGCCCCAGCATTTT.

The rearrangement uses TRBV5-1 and TRBJ2-3; D ambiguous. V was cut by 3 bases and J by 2 bases, with 10 bases left in between. The CDR3 length is 14 residues. Germline values: CDR1 SGHRS, CDR2 YFSETQ. The DNA of the CDR3 is TGCGCCAGCAGCTCCAACGTAGCCACAGATACGCAGTATTTT. This translates into CASSSNVATDTQYF.

CDR3 protein: CASNRASSYNSPLHF. CDR3 DNA sequence: TGTGCCTCAAACAGGGCGAGCTCCTATAATTCACCCCTCCACTTT. The rearrangement uses TRBV30 and TRBJ1-6; possible D gene TRBD1, 6 bases. Germline loops: CDR1 GTSNPN, CDR2 SVGIG (reference sequence). The germline V and J ends were trimmed by 7 bases and 0 bases, with 13 bases remaining between them. This CDR3 has 15 residues.

This clone occurred a few times. The chain employs TRBV5-1 and TRBJ2-2; D is uncertain. Between the trimmed V and J ends, which lost 5 bases and 2 bases, there was a span of 7 bases. The CDR3 has 13 residues. Germline V gives CDR1 SGHRS, CDR2 YFSETQ. The CDR3 reads CASRRENTGELFF. The CDR3 nucleotides read TGCGCCAGCAGAAGGGAAAACACCGGGGAGCTGTTTTTT. Together with reference TRBV5-1 and TRBJ2-2, the CDR3 gives the full variable domain: KAGVTQTPRYLIKTRGQQVTLSCSPISGHRSVSWYQQTPGQGLQFLFEYFSETQRNKGNFPGRFSGRQFSNSRSEMNVSTLELGDSALYLCASRRENTGELFFGEGSRLTVL.

This chain links TRBV5-8 with TRBJ1-1; no firm D call. Germline V gene lookup returns CDR1 SGHTS and CDR2 YDEGEE. This CDR3 spans 14 amino acids. V shed 0 bases and J shed 8 bases, with 14 bases lying between them. As DNA, the CDR3 is TGTGCCAGCAGCTTGGGGTCCGGGGAACTCGAAGCTTTCTTT. Amino acids: CASSLGSGELEAFF.

CDR3 loop: CASSQTSGVRLQETQYF. In nucleotides, the CDR3 is TGTGCCAGCTCGCAGACTAGCGGGGTCAGGTTACAAGAGACCCAGTACTTC. The V and J genes are TRBV18 and TRBJ2-5, with 11 bases matching TRBD2. Germline V lookup: CDR1 KGHSH, CDR2 LQKENI. After removal of 6 bases from V and 2 bases from J, the junction contained 11 bases not matched to a gene. This CDR3 is built from 17 residues.

The chain recombines TRBV12-3 or TRBV12-4 with TRBJ1-2; D is unresolved. V was cut by 7 bases and J by 3 bases, with 12 bases left in between. The CDR3 contains 13 residues. CDR3 loop: CASIKAPHYGYTF. In nucleotides, the CDR3 is TGTGCCAGCATCAAAGCCCCCCACTATGGCTACACCTTC.

The genes are TRBV5-6 and TRBJ2-4, with 8 bases identical to TRBD2. Losses at the gene ends were 5 bases for V and 7 bases for J; bases not matched to a gene: 5. The CDR3 has 13 amino acids. Germline lookup yields CDR1 SGHDT and CDR2 YYEEEE. CDR3 loop: CASRVTSENIQYF. In nucleotides, the CDR3 is TGTGCCAGCAGAGTGACTAGCGAGAACATTCAGTACTTC.

This chain connects TRBV4-1 to TRBJ2-3; 9 bases are shared with TRBD2. The CDR3 runs to 17 residues. CDR1 MGHRA and CDR2 YSYEKL come from the germline V gene. V shed 0 bases and J 4 bases; nucleotides not matched to a gene: 8. This CDR3 is CASSQDGAGGGADTQYF. CDR3 coding DNA: TGCGCCAGCAGCCAAGATGGAGCGGGGGGAGGGGCAGATACGCAGTATTTT.

This CDR3 reads CASSVDPTGGGYEQYF. CDR3 sequence (DNA): TGTGCCAGCAGCGTAGACCCTACAGGGGGTGGCTACGAGCAGTACTTC. J is TRBJ2-7 and V is TRBV9; 8 bases are a match to TRBD1. V lost 0 bases, J lost 3 bases, and 8 bases stayed unmatched. Germline loops: CDR1 SGDLS, CDR2 YYNGEE. CDR3 length: 16 amino acids.

A few counts support this clone. V usage is TRBV10-3 and J usage is TRBJ1-2, with D possibly matching TRBD1 (5 bases). The CDR3 is made up of 14 amino acids. Trimming removed 7 bases from V and 0 bases from J, with 12 bases in between. The germline CDR1 and CDR2 sequences are ENHRY and SYGVKD. CDR3 region: CAITSDSSNYGYTF. CDR3 bases: TGTGCCATCACCAGTGACAGCTCTAACTATGGCTACACCTTC.

This chain connects TRBV4-2 to TRBJ1-4; TRBD1 might be the D (5 bases). V was trimmed by 0 bases and J by 6 bases, leaving 17 bases between them. The CDR3 is 17 residues long. Per the germline V gene, CDR1 is LGHNA and CDR2 is YNFKEQ. The CDR3 is CASSQEDIPLVDEKLFF. CDR3 sequence (DNA): TGTGCCAGCAGCCAAGAGGACATTCCGCTCGTTGATGAAAAACTGTTTTTT.

The chain recombines TRBV5-1 with TRBJ2-7, with a tentative D call TRBD2 (6 bases). CDR1 and CDR2 (germline): SGHRS, YFSETQ. The length of the CDR3 is 14 residues. Trimming cost V 0 bases and J 2 bases, with 9 bases left between them. DNA for the CDR3: TGCGCCAGCAGCTTGGTCGGCGGGACCTACGAGCAGTACTTC. Protein sequence: CASSLVGGTYEQYF.

A few counts support this clone. V is TRBV6-1 and J is TRBJ2-7; TRBD1 is a possible D gene (5 bases). Germline V gene data show CDR1 as MNHNS and CDR2 as SASEGT. The CDR3 is 15 amino acids. V was cut by 3 bases and J by 4 bases, with 16 bases left in between. CDR3 bases: TGTGCCAGCAGTGATCTGGCAGGGTATCGGTACGAGCAGTACTTC. It translates to CASSDLAGYRYEQYF.

This chain links TRBV6-5 with TRBJ1-3; no reliable D call. CDR1 MNHEY and CDR2 SVGAGI come from the germline V gene. Trimming stripped 10 bases from V and 0 bases from J, with 10 bases between. The CDR3 loop spans 13 amino acids. CDR3 sequence: CAIGRNSGNTIYF. The DNA of the CDR3 is TGTGCCATAGGACGTAACTCTGGAAACACCATATATTTT.

The chain combines TRBV5-4 with TRBJ2-3; weak D call: TRBD1 (5 bases). Germline CDR1 SGHNT, CDR2 YYREEE (reference sequence). With 4 bases removed from V and 2 bases from J, the gap between germline ends came to 23 bases. The CDR3 consists of 18 residues. Here the CDR3 DNA reads TGTGCCAGCAGCACTCGAACAGGTCCCAAGGCCCCCACAGATACGCAGTATTTT. Encoded protein: CASSTRTGPKAPTDTQYF.

This chain uses TRBV27 with TRBJ2-5; D call uncertain. CDR1 and CDR2 from the germline V gene are MNHEY and SMNVEV (reference sequence). Trimming removed 4 bases at V and 5 bases at J, with 14 bases between. CDR3 length equals 14 residues. The CDR3 reads CASSSRGARETQYF. The CDR3 DNA reads TGTGCCAGCAGTTCCCGAGGAGCCAGGGAGACCCAGTACTTC.

The sample holds a few counts of this clone. This chain links TRBV14 with TRBJ2-7; D not certain. Deletions cut 2 bases from V and 1 base from J, with 12 bases between. The CDR3 contains 15 residues. CDR1 and CDR2 (germline): SGHDN, FVKESK. The DNA for the CDR3 is TGTGCCAGCAGCCAACTATCTCGTGGTTCCTACGAGCAGTACTTC. As protein: CASSQLSRGSYEQYF.

The CDR3 sequence: CASSVGPGENEKLFF. The CDR3 nucleotides are TGTGCCAGCAGCGTAGGCCCAGGGGAGAATGAAAAACTGTTTTTT. V and J are TRBV9 and TRBJ1-4, with D maybe TRBD1 (6 bases). The V gene's germline CDR1 is SGDLS and CDR2 YYNGEE. CDR3 size: 15 residues. The V end lost 0 bases, the J end lost 5 bases, and 11 bases lay between the germline ends.

J is TRBJ2-1 and V is TRBV3-1 (or the pseudogene TRBV3-2); D not resolved. The CDR3 totals 12 residues. V was shortened by 4 bases and J by 9 bases, with 10 bases between the two germline ends. CDR1 and CDR2 (germline): LGHDT, YNNKEL (reference sequence). CDR3 DNA sequence: TGTGCCAGCAGCCCCTCAGTCGGTGAGCAGTTCTTC. This codes for CASSPSVGEQFF.

The rearrangement joins TRBV5-5 to TRBJ2-7; D is unresolved. Germline V lookup: CDR1 SGHKS, CDR2 YYEKEE (reference sequence). The CDR3 is made up of 13 amino acids. The V gene lost 0 bases and the J gene lost 9 bases, with 13 bases spanning the gap. The CDR3 sequence: CASSLEPATGQYF. The CDR3 nucleotides are TGTGCCAGCAGCTTGGAACCAGCTACGGGGCAGTACTTC.

This chain uses TRBV7-3 with TRBJ2-5; the D is unclear. The length of the CDR3 is 15 residues. Germline lookup yields CDR1 SGHTA and CDR2 FQGTGA. V was clipped by 5 bases and J by 5 bases, with 18 bases between them. The CDR3 loop is CASSPSITGSETQYF. The CDR3 coding sequence is TGTGCCAGCAGCCCCAGCATAACGGGCTCGGAGACCCAGTACTTC.